The present entry profiles one TCR beta chain with its context. The antigen remains undetermined. Trimming took 4 bases from V and 9 from J; bases not matched to a gene: 6. This CDR3 is 13 amino acids long. CDR1 is SQVTM, CDR2 ANQGSEA, per germline. Quantitative molecular-barcoded 5'-RACE generated the TCR beta libraries. TCRdb re-called the 5' RACE reads with MiXCR, one entry per CDR3 protein. The sample shows fewer than 200,000 distinct CDR3 sequences, approximately 18% of them seen only once. This entry belongs to a study of CD8 T cells in ankylosing spondylitis. Study-level results: Relatively scarce in peripheral blood, disease-linked clones were CD8+.

V usage is TRBV29-1 and J usage is TRBJ2-1, with 10 positions matching TRBD2. Specimen: blood, either unsorted or a sorted T cell fraction (not recorded which). This TCR was sampled from a male donor between 5 and 29 years old with ankylosing spondylitis or in good health (not recorded which). CDR3 amino acids: CSVGAGGGGEQFF. CDR3 DNA: TGCAGCGTTGGAGCGGGAGGGGGGGGTGAGCAGTTCTTC.